Sequencing of this TCR beta chain was carried out in a study of tissue T cells after allogeneic stem cell transplantation. As for this clone: All gene names here are mouse names. The read terminates 1 residue ahead of where the CDR3 ends, so the germline J gene completes it.

Trimming removed 3 bases at V and 6 bases at J, with 7 bases between. The CDR3 has 11 amino acids. Germline lookup yields CDR1 NSHNY and CDR2 SYGAGN. TCRdb's table, derived via immunoSEQ multiplex PCR, lists solely in-frame clones and lacks some. The data show roughly 21,000 clones, about 70% seen once. This receptor was obtained from a female BALB/c mouse in good health. For the strain, the MHC haplotype given is H2-d. The gene calls are TRBV13-1 and TRBJ2-7; D is unresolved. The sequencing input was blood. Incomplete CDR3 DNA: TGTGCCAGCAGTGGCGCAGGTGAACAGTAC. Amino acid sequence: CASSGAGEQY. In full, the CDR3 is CASSGAGEQYF.